This passage covers 26 T cell receptor beta chains from one sample sequenced in a study of siplizumab effects on memory and regulatory T cells. Assay: immunoSEQ multiplex PCR; the TCRdb copy retains only in-frame clones and omits some. The sample has about 50,000 clones; roughly 87% are singletons. The source material was naive CD8+ T cells sorted from blood. The source is a human donor in good health.

The V gene is TRBV5-4, the J gene TRBJ1-1; TRBD1 matches 11 bases. This CDR3 is 13 amino acids long. Trimming took 4 bases from V and 11 from J; bases not matched to a gene: 7. Per the germline V gene, CDR1 is SGHNT and CDR2 is YYREEE (reference sequence). The DNA for the CDR3 is TGTGCCAGCAGCCCAGGACAGGGGGCGGAGGCTTTCTTT. Protein: CASSPGQGAEAFF.

V usage is TRBV11-2 and J usage is TRBJ2-7, with 11 bases that match TRBD1. Germline CDR1 is SGHAT and CDR2 is FQNNGV. There are 14 residues in the CDR3. Losses at the gene ends were 7 bases for V and 4 bases for J; bases not matched to a gene: 6. The CDR3 nucleotides read TGTGCCAGCACCGACCGGGACAGGGGGTACGAGCAGTACTTC. Translation: CASTDRDRGYEQYF.

This chain joins TRBV7-9 and TRBJ2-5, with no clear D. CDR3 length equals 14 residues. Trimming pared 5 bases from V and 0 bases from J, leaving 10 bases between. Per the germline V gene, CDR1 is SEHNR and CDR2 is FQNEAQ (reference sequence). CDR3 coding DNA: TGTGCCAGCAGCCCGCGGCCCAACCAAGAGACCCAGTACTTC. Its translation: CASSPRPNQETQYF.

This chain uses TRBV19 with TRBJ1-5; D call uncertain. V was trimmed by 3 bases and J by 3 bases, leaving 9 bases between them. Germline values: CDR1 LNHDA, CDR2 SQIVND (reference sequence). This CDR3 comprises 14 residues. The CDR3 loop reads CASSMDGFNQPQHF. The CDR3 DNA sequence: TGTGCCAGTAGTATGGACGGATTCAATCAGCCCCAGCATTTT.

The chain employs TRBV7-9 and TRBJ2-1; 7 bases match TRBD2. Germline-derived CDR1 and CDR2 are SEHNR and FQNEAQ (reference sequence). The CDR3 length is 13 residues. In nucleotides, the CDR3 is TGTGTCGGAAGCGCGGGAGCCTACAATGAGCAGTTCTTC. This translates into CVGSAGAYNEQFF.

The chain recombines TRBV5-4 with TRBJ1-1; D gene ambiguous. Germline CDR1 is SGHNT and CDR2 is YYREEE (reference sequence). Deletions cut 2 bases from V and 5 bases from J, with 4 bases between. The CDR3 is 11 residues long. The CDR3 nucleotides are TGTGCCAGCAGCTTAAAAACTGAAGCTTTCTTT. Translated, it gives CASSLKTEAFF.

The chain has TRBV2 and TRBJ2-7, with no clear D. CDR3 length: 13 residues. V was clipped by 3 bases and J by 3 bases, with 9 bases between them. Germline lookup yields CDR1 SNHLY and CDR2 FYNNEI. CDR3 bases: TGTGCCAGCAGTGACCCCGCCGGCTACGAGCAGTACTTC. Its protein is CASSDPAGYEQYF.

The chain carries TRBV9 and TRBJ1-4, with D uncertain. The germline CDR1 and CDR2 sequences are SGDLS and YYNGEE. This CDR3 has 13 amino acids. The V and J ends lost 7 bases and 5 bases respectively, with 12 bases between them. This chain's CDR3 is CASGDGLNEKLFF. CDR3 sequence (DNA): TGTGCCAGCGGGGATGGGCTCAATGAAAAACTGTTTTTT.

This rearrangement joins TRBV4-1 to TRBJ2-5; 8 nucleotides align to TRBD2. Unmatched junction bases numbered 1, after V lost 0 bases and J lost 1 base. Per the germline V gene, CDR1 is MGHRA and CDR2 is YSYEKL. The CDR3 contains 15 residues. CDR3 amino acids: CASSQDRGGQETQYF. The CDR3 coding sequence is TGCGCCAGCAGCCAAGATCGGGGGGGCCAAGAGACCCAGTACTTC.

The chain links TRBV27 to TRBJ1-5; a possible D gene is TRBD1 (5 bases). The CDR3 is 14 amino acids. Trimming cost V 5 bases and J 0 bases, with 8 bases left between them. In germline, CDR1 is MNHEY, CDR2 SMNVEV (reference sequence). The CDR3 nucleotides are TGTGCCAGCAGTCCGGGGACTAGCAATCAGCCCCAGCATTTT. Encoded protein: CASSPGTSNQPQHF.

The chain uses TRBV27 and TRBJ2-7, with 7 bases matching TRBD1. Germline V CDR1 and CDR2: MNHEY, SMNVEV (reference sequence). The CDR3 covers 14 residues. Trimming at V came to 3 bases and at J to 4 bases, leaving 6 bases not matched to a gene. The CDR3, as DNA: TGTGCCAGCAGTTTGTCCGCAGGGGGTTACGAGCAGTACTTC. Its protein product is CASSLSAGGYEQYF.

The chain links TRBV19 to TRBJ2-1; perhaps D is TRBD1 or TRBD2 (6 bases each). Germline V gene lookup returns CDR1 LNHDA and CDR2 SQIVND (reference sequence). The CDR3 is 17 residues long. Trimming removed 1 base from V and 7 bases from J, with 20 bases in between. The CDR3 is CASSIGKGVASVNEQFF. For the CDR3, the DNA is TGTGCCAGTAGTATAGGTAAGGGGGTGGCTAGCGTGAATGAGCAGTTCTTC.

The chain uses TRBV19 and TRBJ1-5; D remains unclear. The germline gives CDR1 LNHDA, CDR2 SQIVND (reference sequence). Trimming stripped 5 bases from V and 3 bases from J, with 5 bases between. The CDR3 extends over 12 amino acids. The CDR3, as DNA: TGTGCCAGTAGTCCAAACAATCAGCCCCAGCATTTT. Residues: CASSPNNQPQHF.

The CDR3 is CASSRTDSYEQYF. The CDR3 region has the DNA TGTGCCAGCAGCCGGACGGATTCCTACGAGCAGTACTTC. The gene calls are TRBV5-6 and TRBJ2-7; D unclear. The V gene lost 4 bases and the J gene lost 1 base, with 9 bases spanning the gap. Per the germline V gene, CDR1 is SGHDT and CDR2 is YYEEEE. The CDR3 has 13 amino acids.

This chain connects TRBV11-2 to TRBJ1-2, with D uncertain. CDR1 and CDR2 from the germline V gene are SGHAT and FQNNGV. Between the trimmed V and J ends, which lost 1 base and 6 bases, there was a span of 9 bases. This CDR3 has 13 amino acids. This CDR3 is CASSLGVFDGYTF. Written as DNA, the CDR3 is TGTGCCAGCAGCTTAGGGGTTTTCGATGGCTACACCTTC.

CDR3 residues: CASSGGMDRTSYEQYF. DNA of the CDR3: TGCGCCAGCAGTGGGGGAATGGACAGGACCTCCTACGAGCAGTACTTC. This chain connects TRBV10-2 to TRBJ2-7; TRBD1 agrees at 7 bases. V gave up 4 bases and J gave up 0 bases; unmatched junction bases: 9. CDR3 size: 16 residues. Germline V gene sequence: CDR1 WSHSY, CDR2 SAAADI.

CDR3 sequence reads: CASGHPNYGYTF. For the CDR3, the DNA is TGTGCCAGCGGACATCCGAACTATGGCTACACCTTC. The gene calls are TRBV6-5 and TRBJ1-2; D might be TRBD1 (5 bases). Germline CDR1 and CDR2: MNHEY and SVGAGI. Trimming shortened V by 8 bases and J by 2 bases, and 9 bases separated the two germline ends. This CDR3 contains 12 residues.

The chain combines TRBV27 with TRBJ2-7; D may correspond to TRBD1 or TRBD2 (6 bases each). Trimming left V 0 bases short and J 2 bases short, with 11 bases between. Looked up from germline, CDR1 is MNHEY and CDR2 is SMNVEV (reference sequence). CDR3 size: 15 residues. In nucleotides, the CDR3 is TGTGCCAGCAGTTTATCGCGGGACAACCCCTACGAGCAGTACTTC. Residues: CASSLSRDNPYEQYF.

The chain couples TRBV29-1 to TRBJ1-3, with D hard to call. The CDR3 consists of 14 residues. Germline CDR1 is SQVTM and CDR2 is ANQGSEA. V was trimmed by 7 bases and J by 4 bases, leaving 17 bases between them. The CDR3 region is CSAQRRASGNTIYF. The CDR3 bases are TGCAGCGCACAGAGGAGGGCTAGCGGAAACACCATATATTTT.

As DNA, the CDR3 is TGTGCCATCGACAGTGGGGGGGAGACCCAGTACTTC. Translating it yields CAIDSGGETQYF. The chain combines TRBV6-1 with TRBJ2-5, with D possibly matching TRBD2 (6 bases). V lost 10 bases and J lost 5, with 14 bases in between. Looked up from germline, CDR1 is MNHNS and CDR2 is SASEGT. The CDR3 is 12 amino acids.

The chain is built from TRBV19 and TRBJ1-1, with D possibly TRBD1 on 5 matching bases. CDR1 LNHDA and CDR2 SQIVND come from the germline V gene (reference sequence). This CDR3 has 13 amino acids. V lost 10 bases and J 0 bases, leaving 12 bases between the germline ends. Here the CDR3 DNA reads TGTGCCACCGGGACGTCCATGAACACTGAAGCTTTCTTT. This encodes CATGTSMNTEAFF. Combining the CDR3 with reference TRBV19 and TRBJ1-1 gives the whole variable domain DGGITQSPKYLFRKEGQNVTLSCEQNLNHDAMYWYRQDPGQGLRLIYYSQIVNDFQKGDIAEGYSVSREKKESFPLTVTSAQKNPTAFYLCATGTSMNTEAFFGQGTRLTVV.

The genes are TRBV19 and TRBJ2-3; 7 nucleotides line up with TRBD1. The CDR3 totals 15 residues. Germline V gene sequence: CDR1 LNHDA, CDR2 SQIVND (reference sequence). V trimming: 9 bases; J trimming: 2 bases; junction bases outside the gene matches: 11. CDR3 sequence reads: CASDRVVGPTDTQYF. As DNA, the CDR3 is TGTGCCAGCGACAGGGTGGTCGGCCCCACAGATACGCAGTATTTT.

This rearrangement joins TRBV4-1 to TRBJ2-5, with a weak D call TRBD2 (6 bases). CDR1 and CDR2 (germline): MGHRA, YSYEKL. The CDR3 has 14 residues. V lost 4 bases and J lost 2, with 11 bases in between. The CDR3 bases are TGCGCCAGCAGCCCTCGGGAGTTTCAAGAGACCCAGTACTTC. This codes for CASSPREFQETQYF.

This chain uses TRBV14 with TRBJ1-2; D remains ambiguous. The ends were cut back, 0 bases at V and 1 base at J, with 12 bases in the middle. CDR3 length: 16 amino acids. Germline V gene data show CDR1 as SGHDN and CDR2 as FVKESK. The CDR3, as DNA: TGTGCCAGCAGCCAAGAACCCCCGACGGGTAACTATGGCTACACCTTC. This sequence encodes CASSQEPPTGNYGYTF.

The chain has TRBV19 and TRBJ1-5; the D gene is possibly TRBD1 (6 bases). V was cut by 7 bases and J by 2 bases, with 15 bases left in between. The CDR3 consists of 15 residues. Germline values: CDR1 LNHDA, CDR2 SQIVND (reference sequence). The CDR3 spells CASIAGARGNQPQHF. DNA for the CDR3: TGTGCCAGTATAGCAGGGGCGCGGGGCAATCAGCCCCAGCATTTT.

This sequence joins TRBV2 and TRBJ2-2; D is unclear. The V gene lost 5 bases and the J gene lost 7 bases, with 8 bases spanning the gap. From germline, CDR1 is SNHLY and CDR2 FYNNEI. This CDR3 has 12 residues. DNA for the CDR3: TGTGCCAGCAGTCCGGGCGGCGGGGAGCTGTTTTTT. Translated, it gives CASSPGGGELFF.